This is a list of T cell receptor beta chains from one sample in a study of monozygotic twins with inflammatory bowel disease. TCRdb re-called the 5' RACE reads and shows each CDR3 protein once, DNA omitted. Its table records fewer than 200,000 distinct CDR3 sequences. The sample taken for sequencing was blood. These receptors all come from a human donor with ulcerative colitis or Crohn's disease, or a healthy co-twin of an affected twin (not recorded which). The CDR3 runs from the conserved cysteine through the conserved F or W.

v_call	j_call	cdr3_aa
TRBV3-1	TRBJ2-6	CASSQGYRGPGANVLTF
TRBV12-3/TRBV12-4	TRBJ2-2	CASSPRKSTGELFF
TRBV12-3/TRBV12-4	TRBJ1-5	CASSPDSYQPQHF
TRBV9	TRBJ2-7	CASSRSNREFTYEQYF
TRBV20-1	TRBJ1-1	CRIQGNTEAFF
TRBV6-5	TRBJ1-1	CASMQGDTEAFF
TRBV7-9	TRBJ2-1	CASSLLQFSSYNEQFF
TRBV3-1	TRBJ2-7	CASSQDTGAPEPYEQYF
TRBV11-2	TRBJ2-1	CASSSGLAGASSSYNEQFF
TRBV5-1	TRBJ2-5	CASSLEVEETQYF
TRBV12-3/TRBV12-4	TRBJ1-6	CASSLGQINSPLHF
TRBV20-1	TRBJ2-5	CSARKQETQYF
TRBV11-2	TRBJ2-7	CASSLGYEHIYEQYF
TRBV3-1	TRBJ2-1	CASSPQVSSGPGNEQFF
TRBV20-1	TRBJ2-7	CSAGIGSYEQYF
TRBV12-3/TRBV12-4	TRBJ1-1	CASSLVNRGSLSAFF
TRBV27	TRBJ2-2	CASSLLGVTGELFF
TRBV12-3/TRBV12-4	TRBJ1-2	CASSTYAGGAGSNGYTF
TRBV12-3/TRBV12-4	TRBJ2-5	CASSPGVVVQETQYF
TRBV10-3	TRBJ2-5	CAISESTEGPETQYF
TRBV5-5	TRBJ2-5	CASSLRAGVQETQYF
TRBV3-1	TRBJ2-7	CASTKISGGSYEQYF
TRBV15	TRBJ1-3	CATSTGSTGNTIYF
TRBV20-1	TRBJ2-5	CSARDLVGTLRKTQYF
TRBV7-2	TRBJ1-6	CASSLEGLPNSPLHF
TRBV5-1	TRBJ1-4	CASSGPPGQARANEKLFF
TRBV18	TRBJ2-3	CASSAIGGTDTQYF
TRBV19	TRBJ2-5	CASSGDPPAQYF
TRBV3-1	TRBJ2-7	CASSPLTSGVLEQYF
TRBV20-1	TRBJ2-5	CSASRGQETQYF
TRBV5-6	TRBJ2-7	CASSYRQGNYEQYF
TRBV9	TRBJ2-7	CASSPNTSVWEQYF
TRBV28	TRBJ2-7	CASSGRPSNEQYF
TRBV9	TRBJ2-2	CASSIDPSGSYAGELFF
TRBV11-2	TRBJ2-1	CASSLGAELTFQFF
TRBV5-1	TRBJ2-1	CASSLSGDNEQFF
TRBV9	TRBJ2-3	CASSVEGLVGDTQYF
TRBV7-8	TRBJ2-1	CASSLAVAGHNEQFF
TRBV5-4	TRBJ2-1	CASSSGTGGYNEQFF
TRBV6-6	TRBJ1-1	CASSTTATEAFF